This TCR beta chain originates from a study of radiotherapy plus CTLA-4 blockade in lung cancer. Study-level information: Around 19% of enrolled patients responded objectively, and roughly 31% had disease control.

This clone was seen only a few times. Its antigen remains unknown. This CDR3 spans 16 amino acids. Germline V gene data show CDR1 as SGHRS and CDR2 as YFSETQ. V lost 1 base, J lost 3 bases, and 15 bases lay in between. Sequencing was performed with immunoSEQ multiplex PCR; in TCRdb, only in-frame clones are kept and a portion is missing. Here the sample spans tens of thousands of clones, over 75% being singletons. Study-level results: Following radiotherapy plus ipilimumab, tumor-derived TCR clones expanded in the blood.

The chain employs TRBV5-1 and TRBJ2-3; TRBD2 is a possible D gene (6 bases). The receptor was isolated from a human donor with non-small cell lung cancer who had stable disease on radiotherapy plus ipilimumab. The sequencing here drew on peripheral blood, taken from a patient treated with radiotherapy plus ipilimumab. In DNA form, the CDR3 reads TGCGCCAGCAGCTTGATCAGGGACTCGGGAACAGATACGCAGTATTTT. As protein: CASSLIRDSGTDTQYF.